These T cell receptor beta chains were read from a single sample in a study of beta chain features in type 1 diabetes. The assay was immunoSEQ multiplex PCR, and TCRdb's table has in-frame clones only and misses some. Found here are roughly 330,000 clones, about 13% of them singletons; the top ten hold around 0.016%. Sequencing used naive CD4+ T cells from blood. Receptors were obtained from a woman aged 18-29 years with type 1 diabetes. Both conserved end residues are part of each CDR3. Fields, in order: D gene, V gene, J gene, clone size, CDR3 DNA, CDR3 protein. The D gene is left open where the match is weak. Only some rows state a clone size, as once, few, many or a class for expanded clones.

>-|TRBV6-1|TRBJ1-5|few
TGTGCCAGCCGAATAACAGGGAGCGATCAGCCCCAGCATTTT
CASRITGSDQPQHF
>-|TRBV19|TRBJ1-1|-
TGTGCCAGTAGTCCAGACAGAGACACTGAAGCTTTCTTT
CASSPDRDTEAFF
>-|TRBV6-5|TRBJ1-1|-
TGTGCCAGCAGTTACTCCGGGGTACTGAACACTGAAGCTTTCTTT
CASSYSGVLNTEAFF
>TRBD2|TRBV7-9|TRBJ2-1|few
TGTGCCAGCAGCTTACGACTAGCGGGAGTCGAGCAGTTCTTC
CASSLRLAGVEQFF
>TRBD1|TRBV18|TRBJ2-2|few
TGTGCCAGCTCACCACTTCTCGGACAGGGCGCAACCGGGGAGCTGTTTTTT
CASSPLLGQGATGELFF
>TRBD2|TRBV20-1|TRBJ2-5|few
TGCAGTGCTAGAAGGGGAGGGGCCAAGTACTTC
CSARRGGAKYF
>-|TRBV5-1|TRBJ2-1|few
TGCGCCAGCAGCTTGATCCAGCGAAGGATTGACGAGCAGTTCTTC
CASSLIQRRIDEQFF
>-|TRBV19|TRBJ2-5|few
TGTGCCAGTAGTATATCTGGCAGGGGTGGAGAGACCCAGTACTTC
CASSISGRGGETQYF
>TRBD1|TRBV10-3|TRBJ2-7|few
TGTGCCATCAGTGAGTCGGGACAGGGTTACGAGCAGTACTTC
CAISESGQGYEQYF
>TRBD1|TRBV18|TRBJ2-5|-
TGTGCCAGCTCACGGGGGACAGGCACACAAGAGACCCAGTACTTC
CASSRGTGTQETQYF
>TRBD1|TRBV5-6|TRBJ1-1|-
TGTGCCAGCAGCTTCTACGTTAAGGGGGCGGACACTGAAGCTTTCTTT
CASSFYVKGADTEAFF
>-|TRBV25-1|TRBJ2-2|few
TGTGCCAGCAGTGAAGAGGCGCGACCCACCGGGGAGCTGTTTTTT
CASSEEARPTGELFF
>-|TRBV6-6|TRBJ1-5|-
TGTGCCAGCAGCCCTGGGACTTACTTCAATCAGCCCCAGCATTTT
CASSPGTYFNQPQHF
>-|TRBV4-1|TRBJ2-5|-
TGCGCCAGCAGCCAAGTGGAGTCGGAGACCCAGTACTTC
CASSQVESETQYF
>-|TRBV29-1|TRBJ2-3|few
TGCAGCGTTGAACTCCGCCAGCGTCAGAAGGATACGCAGTATTTT
CSVELRQRQKDTQYF
>TRBD2|TRBV18|TRBJ2-3|-
TGTGCCAGCTCACCAGAACAAATAAGCGGGATAAGCACAGATACGCAGTATTTT
CASSPEQISGISTDTQYF
>TRBD2|TRBV4-3|TRBJ2-1|few
TGCGCCAGCAGCCAAGAGGAAGCCGGGGGGGAACGGAATGAGCAGTTCTTC
CASSQEEAGGERNEQFF
>-|TRBV30|TRBJ2-4|few
TGTGCCTGGAGTAGACTAGCCAAAAACATTCAGTACTTC
CAWSRLAKNIQYF
>-|TRBV6-5|TRBJ2-7|few
TGTGCCAGCAGTTACTCGACACTTCCAACCTACGAGCAGTACTTC
CASSYSTLPTYEQYF
>TRBD2|TRBV15|TRBJ2-5|-
TGTGCCACCAGCAGAGTTGGACTAGCGGAACTCCTGGAGACCCAGTACTTC
CATSRVGLAELLETQYF
>-|TRBV19|TRBJ2-3|-
TGTGCCAGTAGCCCCAGGGGACGCACAGATACGCAGTATTTT
CASSPRGRTDTQYF
>-|TRBV7-9|TRBJ1-5|-
TGTGCCAGCAGCTTAGCCCGGAGAGGGGGTAGGGTTCAGCCCCAGCATTTT
CASSLARRGGRVQPQHF
>TRBD2|TRBV19|TRBJ2-1|-
TGTGCCAGTAGTAAGGCTAGCGGGAGGCCTTATGAGCAGTTCTTC
CASSKASGRPYEQFF
>-|TRBV7-9|TRBJ1-2|few
TGTGCCAGCAGCCCGGGACTTCCGTCCAATGGCTACACCTTC
CASSPGLPSNGYTF
>TRBD1|TRBV7-9|TRBJ1-5|-
TGTGCCAGCAGCACTGGGACAGGGAGCGGCCCTGGCGGTCAGCCCCAGCATTTT
CASSTGTGSGPGGQPQHF
>-|TRBV7-9|TRBJ1-4|-
TGTGCCAGCAGCCCACAGGGACCCAAACTGTTTTTT
CASSPQGPKLFF
>TRBD2|TRBV30|TRBJ2-1|-
TGTGCCGGACGGGGCGGGACTAGCGGATATCTACGATCCTACAATGAGCAGTTCTTC
CAGRGGTSGYLRSYNEQFF
>-|TRBV10-2|TRBJ2-2|-
TGCGCCAGCAGTGAGTCTCTGGGGAGCGACACCGGGGAGCTGTTTTTT
CASSESLGSDTGELFF
>TRBD1|TRBV5-1|TRBJ2-5|-
TGCGCCAGCAGGGTGACAGGGGGGGAGACCCAGTACTTC
CASRVTGGETQYF
>-|TRBV2|TRBJ2-1|-
TGTGCCAGCAGCGAGTACAATGAGCAGTTCTTC
CASSEYNEQFF
>-|TRBV7-9|TRBJ1-5|many
TGTGCCAGCAGCCCTACCGAGGAGCCCCAGCATTTT
CASSPTEEPQHF
>-|TRBV19|TRBJ1-1|-
TGTGCCAGCAAAAGCCGAGTTAGCGACGGGAACACTGAAGCTTTCTTT
CASKSRVSDGNTEAFF
>TRBD2|TRBV19|TRBJ2-3|few
TGTGCCAGTAGTTCCCGGGGGAGCGGGAGCCCAGATACGCAGTATTTT
CASSSRGSGSPDTQYF
>TRBD1|TRBV4-1|TRBJ1-4|-
TGCGCCACCCAGGGACAGCCTAATGAAAAACTGTTTTTT
CATQGQPNEKLFF
>-|TRBV18|TRBJ2-5|-
TGTGCCAGCTCACCTAACAGGGGAGGACGGGAGACCCAGTACTTC
CASSPNRGGRETQYF
>TRBD2|TRBV28|TRBJ2-5|-
TGTGCCAGTAGCGGGAGGGAGACCCAGTACTTC
CASSGRETQYF
>TRBD1|TRBV11-2|TRBJ2-1|-
TGTGCCAGCAGCAGTTACAGGGGAAATGAGCAGTTCTTC
CASSSYRGNEQFF
>-|TRBV5-1|TRBJ2-1|few
TGCGCCAGCAGCACCCTATTTGCCCACAATGAGCAGTTCTTC
CASSTLFAHNEQFF
>-|TRBV5-1|TRBJ1-2|-
TGCGCCAGCAGCTTGATTGGGTTCTCGGACTCGGAAATCTATGGCTACACCTTC
CASSLIGFSDSEIYGYTF
>-|TRBV18|TRBJ2-7|-
TGTGCCAGCTCACCAAGGGCAAGGGGGAAATACGAGCAGTACTTC
CASSPRARGKYEQYF
>TRBD2|TRBV11-3|TRBJ2-1|-
TGTGCCAGGTCGACTAGCAATTTGGTTGAGCAGTTCTTC
CARSTSNLVEQFF
>-|TRBV6-6|TRBJ2-7|-
TGTGCCAGCACCCTCCGGGGTCCCGCCTACGAGCAGTACTTC
CASTLRGPAYEQYF
>-|TRBV5-1|TRBJ2-3|-
TGCGCCAGCAGCCAGGGGGACTTCACAGATACGCAGTATTTT
CASSQGDFTDTQYF
>TRBD1|TRBV28|TRBJ1-1|-
TGTGCCAGCCAGACAGGGGACACTGAAGCTTTCTTT
CASQTGDTEAFF
>TRBD1|TRBV10-3|TRBJ2-7|-
TGTGCCATCAGTGATGGACAGGCGACCTTTTCGGAGCAGTACTTC
CAISDGQATFSEQYF
>TRBD1|TRBV5-5|TRBJ1-2|-
TGTGCCAGCAGATTAGGGACAGGGGGCTATGGCTACACCTTC
CASRLGTGGYGYTF
>-|TRBV5-4|TRBJ1-1|few
TGTGCCAGCAGCTTGGTATCGAACACTGAAGCTTTCTTT
CASSLVSNTEAFF
>TRBD1|TRBV7-2|TRBJ1-2|-
TGTGCCAGCAGCCCCATCGGGGACAGGGGGCTTGGCTACACCTTC
CASSPIGDRGLGYTF
>-|TRBV11-3|TRBJ1-2|-
TGTGCCAGCAGCTTAGTGATCCGGGACTTAACCTTC
CASSLVIRDLTF
>-|TRBV6-6|TRBJ2-5|-
TGTGCCAGCAGTTACTCTGGCGTCCGGGGAGAGACCCAGTACTTC
CASSYSGVRGETQYF
>-|TRBV7-8|TRBJ2-3|-
TGTGCCAGCGGTCAGGGGAGAGATACGCAGTATTTT
CASGQGRDTQYF
>-|TRBV4-3|TRBJ1-2|-
TGCGCCAGCAGCCAAGATCTTTGGCTAGAGAACTATGGCTACACCTTC
CASSQDLWLENYGYTF
>TRBD1|TRBV5-4|TRBJ1-1|-
TGTGCCAGCAGCTCTAACAGGGGCGCTGAAGCTTTCTTT
CASSSNRGAEAFF
>TRBD1|TRBV27|TRBJ2-3|few
TGTGCCAGCAGTTTTTCGACAGGGTGGGGAGATACGCAGTATTTT
CASSFSTGWGDTQYF